This T cell receptor (beta chain) was sequenced in a study of cytomegalovirus exposure and HLA in healthy donors. Study-wide background: Prior work identified 95 million to 120 million unique TCR beta sequences in 190 million or so T cells.

CDR1 and CDR2 (germline): MGHRA, YSYEKL. Trimming left V 0 bases short and J 2 bases short, with 14 bases between. This CDR3 has 16 amino acids. Study-level results: Some V segments (TRBV6-2 and TRBV6-3 among them) were excluded as indistinguishable.

About this clone: What it binds is unknown.

60 Vbeta and 13 Jbeta primers were used in PCR. Method: immunoSEQ multiplex PCR; TCRdb's copy keeps in-frame clones and lacks some. The sample includes 150,000 or so clones, around three quarters of them seen just once. This chain connects TRBV4-1 to TRBJ2-7; D is unresolved. Sequenced input: PBMCs. The TCR comes from a middle-aged man in good health and CMV-seropositive. The CDR3: CASSQDDTSLPYEQYF. CDR3 nucleotide sequence: TGCGCCAGCAGCCAAGATGATACTTCCCTCCCCTACGAGCAGTACTTC.